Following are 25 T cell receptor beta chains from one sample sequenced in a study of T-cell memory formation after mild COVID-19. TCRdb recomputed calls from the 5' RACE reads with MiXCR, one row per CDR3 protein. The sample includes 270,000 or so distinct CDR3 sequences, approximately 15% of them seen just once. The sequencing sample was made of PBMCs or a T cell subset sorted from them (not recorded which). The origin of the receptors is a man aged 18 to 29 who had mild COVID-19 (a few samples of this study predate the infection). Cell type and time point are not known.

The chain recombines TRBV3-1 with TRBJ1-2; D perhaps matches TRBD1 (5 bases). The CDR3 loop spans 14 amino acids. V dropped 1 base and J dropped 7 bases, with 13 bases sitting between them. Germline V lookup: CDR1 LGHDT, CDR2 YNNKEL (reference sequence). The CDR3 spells CASSQVERGAGYTF. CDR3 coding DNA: TGTGCCAGCAGCCAAGTGGAACGCGGGGCTGGCTACACCTTC.

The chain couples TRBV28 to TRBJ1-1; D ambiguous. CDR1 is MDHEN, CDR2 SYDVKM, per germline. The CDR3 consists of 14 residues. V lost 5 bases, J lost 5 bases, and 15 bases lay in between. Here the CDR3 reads CASSPSSRETEAFF. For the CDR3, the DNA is TGTGCCAGCAGTCCCTCATCGAGAGAGACTGAAGCTTTCTTT.

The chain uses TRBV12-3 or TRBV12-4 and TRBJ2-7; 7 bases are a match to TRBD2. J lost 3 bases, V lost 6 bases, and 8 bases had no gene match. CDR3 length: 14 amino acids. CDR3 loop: CASRLSGESYEQYF. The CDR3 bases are TGTGCCAGCAGATTAAGCGGGGAGAGCTACGAGCAGTACTTC.

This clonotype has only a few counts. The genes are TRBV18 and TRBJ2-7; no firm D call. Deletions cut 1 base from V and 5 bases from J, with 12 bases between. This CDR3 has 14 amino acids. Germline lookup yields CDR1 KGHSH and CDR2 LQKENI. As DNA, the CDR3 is TGTGCCAGCTCACCACGGCAGGTCCCCCACGAGCAGTACTTC. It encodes CASSPRQVPHEQYF.

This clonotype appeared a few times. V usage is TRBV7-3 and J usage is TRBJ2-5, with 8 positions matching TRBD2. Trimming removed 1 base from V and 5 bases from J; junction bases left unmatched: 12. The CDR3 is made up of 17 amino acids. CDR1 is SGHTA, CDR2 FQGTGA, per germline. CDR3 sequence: CASSLRGLGDSPETQYF. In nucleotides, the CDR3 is TGTGCCAGCAGCTTAAGGGGACTAGGAGATAGTCCGGAGACCCAGTACTTC.

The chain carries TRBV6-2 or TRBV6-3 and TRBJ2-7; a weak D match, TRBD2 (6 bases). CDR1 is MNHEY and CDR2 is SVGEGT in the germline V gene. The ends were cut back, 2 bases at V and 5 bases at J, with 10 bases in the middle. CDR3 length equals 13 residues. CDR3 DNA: TGTGCCAGCAGTTACCGCGGGGTGGACGAGCAGTACGTC. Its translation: CASSYRGVDEQYV.

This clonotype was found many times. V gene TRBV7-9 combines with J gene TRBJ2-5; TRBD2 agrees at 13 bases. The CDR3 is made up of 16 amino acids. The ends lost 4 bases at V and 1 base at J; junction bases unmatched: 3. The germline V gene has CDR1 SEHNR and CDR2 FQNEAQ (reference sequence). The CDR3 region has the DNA TGTGCCAGCAGCTCCGGACTAGCGGGGGCCCAAGAGACCCAGTACTTC. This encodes CASSSGLAGAQETQYF.

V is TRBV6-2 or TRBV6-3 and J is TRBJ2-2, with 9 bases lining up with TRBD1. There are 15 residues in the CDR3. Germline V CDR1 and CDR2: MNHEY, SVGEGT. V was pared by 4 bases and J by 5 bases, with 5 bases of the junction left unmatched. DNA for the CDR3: TGTGCCAGCAGTTCAGGACAGGGGAGGACCGGGGAGCTGTTTTTT. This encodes CASSSGQGRTGELFF.

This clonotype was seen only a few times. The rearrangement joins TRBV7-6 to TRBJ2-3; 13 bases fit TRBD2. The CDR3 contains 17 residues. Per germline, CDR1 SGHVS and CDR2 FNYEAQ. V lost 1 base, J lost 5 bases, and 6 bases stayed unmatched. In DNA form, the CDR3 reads TGTGCCAGCAGCTTAGGAAGGACTAGCGGGGGAGGAGATACGCAGTATTTT. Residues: CASSLGRTSGGGDTQYF.

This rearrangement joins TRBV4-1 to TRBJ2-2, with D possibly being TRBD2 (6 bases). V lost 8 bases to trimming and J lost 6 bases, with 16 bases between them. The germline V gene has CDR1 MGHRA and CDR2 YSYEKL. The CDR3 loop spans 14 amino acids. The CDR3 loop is CASAQIWGAGELFF. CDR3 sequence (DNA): TGCGCCAGCGCCCAGATTTGGGGGGCCGGGGAGCTGTTTTTT.

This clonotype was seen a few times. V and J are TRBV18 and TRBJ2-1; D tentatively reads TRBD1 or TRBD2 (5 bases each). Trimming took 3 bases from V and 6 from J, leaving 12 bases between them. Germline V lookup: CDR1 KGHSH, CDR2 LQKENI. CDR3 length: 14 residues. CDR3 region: CASSPRETGNEQFF. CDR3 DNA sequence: TGTGCCAGCTCACCTCGGGAAACAGGCAATGAGCAGTTCTTC.

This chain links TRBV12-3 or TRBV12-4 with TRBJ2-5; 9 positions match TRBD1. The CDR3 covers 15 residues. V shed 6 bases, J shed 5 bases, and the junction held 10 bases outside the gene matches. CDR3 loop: CASSPAGQGDETQYF. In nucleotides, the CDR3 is TGTGCCAGCAGCCCGGCGGGACAGGGTGACGAGACCCAGTACTTC.

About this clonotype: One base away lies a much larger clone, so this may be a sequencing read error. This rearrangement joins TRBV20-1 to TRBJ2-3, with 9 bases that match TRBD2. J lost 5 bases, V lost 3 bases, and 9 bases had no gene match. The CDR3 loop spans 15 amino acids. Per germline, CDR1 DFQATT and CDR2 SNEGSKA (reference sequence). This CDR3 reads CSASLASGVGDTQYF. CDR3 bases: TGCAGTGCTAGTTTGGCTAGCGGGGTGGGAGATACGCAGTATTTT.

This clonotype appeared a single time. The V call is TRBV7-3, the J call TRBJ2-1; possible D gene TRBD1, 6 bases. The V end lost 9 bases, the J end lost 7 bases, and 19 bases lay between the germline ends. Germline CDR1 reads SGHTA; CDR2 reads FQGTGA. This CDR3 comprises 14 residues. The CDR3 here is CASSPGQGWNEQFF. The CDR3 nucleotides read TGTGCCAGTTCCCCAGGGCAGGGGTGGAATGAGCAGTTCTTC.

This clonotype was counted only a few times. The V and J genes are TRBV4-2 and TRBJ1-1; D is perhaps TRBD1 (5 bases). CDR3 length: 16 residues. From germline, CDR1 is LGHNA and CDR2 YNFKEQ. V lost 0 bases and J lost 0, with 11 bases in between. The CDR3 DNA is TGTGCCAGCAGCCAAGATCTGGGACGTATGAACACTGAAGCTTTCTTT. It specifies CASSQDLGRMNTEAFF.

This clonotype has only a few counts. CDR3 protein: CASSQSGRQETQYF. DNA of the CDR3: TGTGCCAGCAGCCAGTCGGGCAGACAAGAGACCCAGTACTTC. The J gene is TRBJ2-5, the V gene TRBV7-2; D is unresolved. V was trimmed by 5 bases and J by 2 bases, leaving 12 bases between them. The CDR3 runs to 14 residues. Looked up from germline, CDR1 is SGHTA and CDR2 is FQGNSA.

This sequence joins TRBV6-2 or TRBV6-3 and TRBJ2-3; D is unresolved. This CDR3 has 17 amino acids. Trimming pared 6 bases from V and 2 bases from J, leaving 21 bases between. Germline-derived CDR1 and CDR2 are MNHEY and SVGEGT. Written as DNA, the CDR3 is TGTGCCAGCAGCCCCCTGGTAGTTGCAGGTTCCACAGATACGCAGTATTTT. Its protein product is CASSPLVVAGSTDTQYF.

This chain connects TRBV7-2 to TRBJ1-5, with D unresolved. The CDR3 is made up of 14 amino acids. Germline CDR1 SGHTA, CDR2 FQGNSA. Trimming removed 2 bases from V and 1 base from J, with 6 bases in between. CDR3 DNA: TGTGCCAGCAGCTTAAAGGCAAGCAATCAGCCCCAGCATTTT. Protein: CASSLKASNQPQHF.

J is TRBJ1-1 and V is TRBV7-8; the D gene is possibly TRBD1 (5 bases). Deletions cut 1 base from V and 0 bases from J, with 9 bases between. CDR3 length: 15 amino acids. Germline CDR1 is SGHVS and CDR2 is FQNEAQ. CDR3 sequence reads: CASSLDKGMNTEAFF. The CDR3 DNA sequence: TGTGCCAGCAGCTTAGATAAGGGGATGAACACTGAAGCTTTCTTT.

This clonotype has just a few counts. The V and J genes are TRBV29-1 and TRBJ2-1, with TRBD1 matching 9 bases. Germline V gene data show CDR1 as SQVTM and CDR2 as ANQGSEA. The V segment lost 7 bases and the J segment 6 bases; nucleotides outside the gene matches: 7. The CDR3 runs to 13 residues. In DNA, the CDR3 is TGCAGCGGAAGCCGGGACAGGGTCAATGAGCAGTTCTTC. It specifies CSGSRDRVNEQFF.

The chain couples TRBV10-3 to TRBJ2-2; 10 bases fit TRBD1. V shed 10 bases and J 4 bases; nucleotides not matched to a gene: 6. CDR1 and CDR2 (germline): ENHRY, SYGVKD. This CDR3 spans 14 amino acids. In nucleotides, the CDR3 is TGTGCCACCCTTCGGGACAGGGGCACCGGGGAGCTGTTTTTT. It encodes CATLRDRGTGELFF.

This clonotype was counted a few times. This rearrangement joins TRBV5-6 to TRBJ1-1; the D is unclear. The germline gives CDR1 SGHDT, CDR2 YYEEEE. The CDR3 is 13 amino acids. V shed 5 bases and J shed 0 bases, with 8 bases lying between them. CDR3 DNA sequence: TGTGCCAGCAGGTTTTGGTTGAACACTGAAGCTTTCTTT. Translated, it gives CASRFWLNTEAFF.

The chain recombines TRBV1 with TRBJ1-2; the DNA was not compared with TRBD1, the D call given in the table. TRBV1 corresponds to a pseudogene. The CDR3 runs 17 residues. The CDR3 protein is CTSTSFPTGPPYYGYTF. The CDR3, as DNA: TGCACCAGCACCTCATTTCCGACAGGGCCACCCTACTATGGCTACACCTTC.

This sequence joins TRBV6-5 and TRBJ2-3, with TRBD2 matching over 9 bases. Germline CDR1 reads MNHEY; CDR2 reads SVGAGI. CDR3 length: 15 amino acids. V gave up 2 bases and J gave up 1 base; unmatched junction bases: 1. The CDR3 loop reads CASSYPSGGTDTQYF. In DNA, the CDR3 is TGTGCCAGCAGTTACCCTAGCGGGGGCACAGATACGCAGTATTTT.

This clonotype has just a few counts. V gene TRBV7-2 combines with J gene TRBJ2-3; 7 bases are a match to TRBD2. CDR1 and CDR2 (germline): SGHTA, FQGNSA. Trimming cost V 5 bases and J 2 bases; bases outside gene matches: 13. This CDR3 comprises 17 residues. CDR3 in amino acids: CASSPLVSGDSTDTQYF. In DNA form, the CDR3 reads TGTGCCAGCAGCCCTCTTGTGAGCGGGGACTCCACAGATACGCAGTATTTT.